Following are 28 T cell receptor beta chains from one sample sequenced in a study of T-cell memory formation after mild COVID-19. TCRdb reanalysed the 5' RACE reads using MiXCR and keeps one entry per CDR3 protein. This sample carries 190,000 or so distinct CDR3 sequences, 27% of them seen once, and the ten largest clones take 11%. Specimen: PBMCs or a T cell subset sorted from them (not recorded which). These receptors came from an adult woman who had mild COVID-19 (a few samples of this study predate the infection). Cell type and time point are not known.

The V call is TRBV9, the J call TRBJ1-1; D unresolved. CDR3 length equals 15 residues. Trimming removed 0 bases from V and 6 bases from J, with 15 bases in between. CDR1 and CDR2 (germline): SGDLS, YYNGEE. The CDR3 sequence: CASSVAPGSGAEAFF. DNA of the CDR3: TGTGCCAGCAGCGTAGCACCGGGGTCCGGGGCTGAAGCTTTCTTT.

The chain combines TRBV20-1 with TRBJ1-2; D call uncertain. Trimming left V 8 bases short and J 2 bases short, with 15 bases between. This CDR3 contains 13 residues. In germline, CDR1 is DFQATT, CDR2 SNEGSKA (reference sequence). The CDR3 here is CSFSDGPNYGYTF. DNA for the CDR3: TGCAGTTTTTCAGATGGCCCAAACTATGGCTACACCTTC.

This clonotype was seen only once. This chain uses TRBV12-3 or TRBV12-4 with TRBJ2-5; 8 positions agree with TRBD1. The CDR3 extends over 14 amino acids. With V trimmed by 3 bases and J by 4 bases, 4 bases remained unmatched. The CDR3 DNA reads TGTGCCAGCAGTTTCGGAACAGGGGGAGAGACCCAGTACTTC. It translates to CASSFGTGGETQYF.

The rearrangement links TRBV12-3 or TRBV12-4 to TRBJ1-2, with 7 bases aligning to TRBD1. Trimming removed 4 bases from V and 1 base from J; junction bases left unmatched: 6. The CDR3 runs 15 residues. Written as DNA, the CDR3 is TGTGCCAGCAGTTCCTCCGGGACAGTTAACTATGGCTACACCTTC. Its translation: CASSSSGTVNYGYTF.

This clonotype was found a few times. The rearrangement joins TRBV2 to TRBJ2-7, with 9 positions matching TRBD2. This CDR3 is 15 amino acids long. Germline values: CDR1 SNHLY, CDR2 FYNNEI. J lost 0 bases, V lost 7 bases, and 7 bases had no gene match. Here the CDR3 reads CASTTSGSGSYEQYF. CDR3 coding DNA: TGTGCCAGCACCACTAGCGGGTCGGGCTCCTACGAGCAGTACTTC.

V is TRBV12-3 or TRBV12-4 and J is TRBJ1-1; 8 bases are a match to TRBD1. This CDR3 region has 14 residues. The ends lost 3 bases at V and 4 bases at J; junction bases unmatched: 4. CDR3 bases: TGTGCCAGCAGTTTCACAGGGGGGAGCACTGAAGCTTTCTTT. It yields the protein CASSFTGGSTEAFF.

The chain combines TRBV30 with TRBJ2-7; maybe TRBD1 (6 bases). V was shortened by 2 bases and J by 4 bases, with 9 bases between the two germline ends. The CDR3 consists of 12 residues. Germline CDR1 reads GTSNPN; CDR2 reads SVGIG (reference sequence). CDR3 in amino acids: CAWSSQGYEQYF. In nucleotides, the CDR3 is TGTGCCTGGAGTTCACAGGGTTACGAGCAGTACTTC.

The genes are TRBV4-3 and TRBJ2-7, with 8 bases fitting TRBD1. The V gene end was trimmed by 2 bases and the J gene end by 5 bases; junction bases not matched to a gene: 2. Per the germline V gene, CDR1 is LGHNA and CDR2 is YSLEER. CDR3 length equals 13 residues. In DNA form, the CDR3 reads TGCGCCAGCAGCCAACGGACAGGGAACGAGCAGTACTTC. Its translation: CASSQRTGNEQYF.

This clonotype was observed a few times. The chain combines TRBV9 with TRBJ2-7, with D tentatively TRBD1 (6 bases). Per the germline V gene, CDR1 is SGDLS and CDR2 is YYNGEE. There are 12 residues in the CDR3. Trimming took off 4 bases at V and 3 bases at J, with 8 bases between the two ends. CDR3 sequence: CASSTTGYEQYF. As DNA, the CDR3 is TGTGCCAGCAGCACGACAGGCTACGAGCAGTACTTC. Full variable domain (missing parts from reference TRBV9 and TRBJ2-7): DSGVTQTPKHLITATGQRVTLRCSPRSGDLSVYWYQQSLDQGLQFLIQYYNGEERAKGNILERFSAQQFPDLHSELNLSSLELGDSALYFCASSTTGYEQYFGPGTRLTVT.

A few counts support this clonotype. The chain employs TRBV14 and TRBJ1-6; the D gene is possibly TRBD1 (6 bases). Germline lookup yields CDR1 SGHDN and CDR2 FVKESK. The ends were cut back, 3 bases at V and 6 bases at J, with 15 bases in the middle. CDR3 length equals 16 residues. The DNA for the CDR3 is TGTGCCAGCAGCCAGTTCTCAGGGGTAACTAATTCACCCCTCCACTTT. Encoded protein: CASSQFSGVTNSPLHF.

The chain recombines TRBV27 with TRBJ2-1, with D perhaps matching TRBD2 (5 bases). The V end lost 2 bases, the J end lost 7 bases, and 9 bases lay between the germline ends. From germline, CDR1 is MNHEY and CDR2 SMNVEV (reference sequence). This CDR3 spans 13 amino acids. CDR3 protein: CASSLMPGNEQFF. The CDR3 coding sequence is TGTGCCAGCAGTTTAATGCCGGGGAATGAGCAGTTCTTC.

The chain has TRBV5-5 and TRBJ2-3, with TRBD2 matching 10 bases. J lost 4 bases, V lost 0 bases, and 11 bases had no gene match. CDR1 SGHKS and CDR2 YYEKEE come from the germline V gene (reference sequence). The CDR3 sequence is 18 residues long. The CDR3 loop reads CASSLVLGGSGRPDTQYF. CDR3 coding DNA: TGTGCCAGCAGCTTGGTCTTGGGGGGTAGCGGGAGGCCAGATACGCAGTATTTT.

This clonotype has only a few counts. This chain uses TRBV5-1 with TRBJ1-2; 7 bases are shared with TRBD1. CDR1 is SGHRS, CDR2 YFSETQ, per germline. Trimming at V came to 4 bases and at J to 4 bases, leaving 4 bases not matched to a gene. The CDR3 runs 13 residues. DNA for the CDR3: TGCGCCAGCAGCCAGACAGGGCCCTATGGCTACACCTTC. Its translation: CASSQTGPYGYTF.

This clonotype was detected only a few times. The CDR3 DNA follows: TGTGCCAGCAGCGTTTCTAGCGGAGAGCAGTACTTC. Amino acid sequence: CASSVSSGEQYF. This sequence joins TRBV13 and TRBJ2-7; 7 positions agree with TRBD2. Germline lookup yields CDR1 PRHDT and CDR2 FYEKMQ (reference sequence). J lost 7 bases, V lost 5 bases, and 5 bases had no gene match. CDR3 length: 12 residues.

The CDR3 region has the DNA TGTGCCAGCAGTTCCTTAGGGTGGAGCAATCAGCCCCAGCATTTT. The encoded protein is CASSSLGWSNQPQHF. This chain connects TRBV12-3 or TRBV12-4 to TRBJ1-5, with D unresolved. This CDR3 is 15 amino acids long. The V end lost 4 bases, the J end lost 1 base, and 11 bases lay between the germline ends.

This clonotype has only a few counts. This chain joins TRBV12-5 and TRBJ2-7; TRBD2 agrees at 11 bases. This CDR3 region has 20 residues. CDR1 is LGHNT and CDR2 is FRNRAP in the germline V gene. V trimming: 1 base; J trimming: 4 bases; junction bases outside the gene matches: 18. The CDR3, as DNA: TGTGCTAGTGGTTTGGCCCAATTCTTTAGCGGGAGGGCCCTAGGGTACGAGCAGTACTTC. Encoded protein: CASGLAQFFSGRALGYEQYF.

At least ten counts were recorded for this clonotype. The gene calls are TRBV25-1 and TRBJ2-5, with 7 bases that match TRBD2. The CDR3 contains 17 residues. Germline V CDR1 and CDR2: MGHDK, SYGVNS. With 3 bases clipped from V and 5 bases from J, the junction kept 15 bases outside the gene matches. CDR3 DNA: TGTGCCAGCAGTGACAAGGGTGGGAGGGCTGGACTGGAGACCCAGTACTTC. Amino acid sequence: CASSDKGGRAGLETQYF.

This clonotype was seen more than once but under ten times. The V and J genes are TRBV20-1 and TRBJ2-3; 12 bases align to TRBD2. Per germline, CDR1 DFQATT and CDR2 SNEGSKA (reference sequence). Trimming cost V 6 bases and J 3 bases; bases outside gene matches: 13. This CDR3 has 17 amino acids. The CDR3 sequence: CSAKTSGSTTVTDTQYF. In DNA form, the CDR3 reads TGCAGTGCCAAGACTAGCGGGAGCACGACAGTTACAGATACGCAGTATTTT.

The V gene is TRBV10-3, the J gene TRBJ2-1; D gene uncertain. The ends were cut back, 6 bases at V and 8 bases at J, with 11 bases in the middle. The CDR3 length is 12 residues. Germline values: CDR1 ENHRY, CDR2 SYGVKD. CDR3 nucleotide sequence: TGTGCCATCAGCCTCCTACGCGATGAGCAGTTCTTC. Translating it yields CAISLLRDEQFF.

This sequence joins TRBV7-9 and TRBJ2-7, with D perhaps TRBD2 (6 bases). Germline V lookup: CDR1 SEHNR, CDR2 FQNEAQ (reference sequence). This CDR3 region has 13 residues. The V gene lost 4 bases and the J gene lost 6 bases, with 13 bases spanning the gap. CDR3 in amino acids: CASSSPTSSEQYF. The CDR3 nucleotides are TGTGCCAGCAGCTCCCCGACTAGTTCCGAGCAGTACTTC.

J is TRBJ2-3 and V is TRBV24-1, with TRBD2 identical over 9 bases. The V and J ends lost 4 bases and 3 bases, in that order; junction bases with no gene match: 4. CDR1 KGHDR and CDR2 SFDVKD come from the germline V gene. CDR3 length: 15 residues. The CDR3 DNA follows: TGTGCCACCAGTGAACGGACTAGCGTGACAGATACGCAGTATTTT. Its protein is CATSERTSVTDTQYF.

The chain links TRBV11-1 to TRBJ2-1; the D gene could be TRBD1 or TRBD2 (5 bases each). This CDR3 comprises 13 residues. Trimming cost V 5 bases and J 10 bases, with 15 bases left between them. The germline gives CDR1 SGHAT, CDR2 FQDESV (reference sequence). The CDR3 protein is CASSKRPGQEQFF. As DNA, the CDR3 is TGTGCCAGCAGCAAAAGACCGGGGCAGGAGCAGTTCTTC.

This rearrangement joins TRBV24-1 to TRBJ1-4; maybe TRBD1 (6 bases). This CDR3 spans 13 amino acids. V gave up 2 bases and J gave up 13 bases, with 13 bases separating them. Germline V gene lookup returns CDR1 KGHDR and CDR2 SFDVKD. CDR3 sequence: CATSDSAEDRLFF. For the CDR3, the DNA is TGTGCCACCAGTGATTCGGCCGAGGACAGACTGTTTTTT.

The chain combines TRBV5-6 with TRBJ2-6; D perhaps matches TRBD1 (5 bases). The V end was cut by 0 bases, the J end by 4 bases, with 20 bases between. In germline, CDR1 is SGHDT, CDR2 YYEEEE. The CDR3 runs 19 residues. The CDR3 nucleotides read TGTGCCAGCAGCTTGGAAAGGGGCATTAGTATTTCGGGGGCCAACGTCCTGACTTTC. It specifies CASSLERGISISGANVLTF. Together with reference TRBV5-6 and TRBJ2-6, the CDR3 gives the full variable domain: DAGVTQSPTHLIKTRGQQVTLRCSPKSGHDTVSWYQQALGQGPQFIFQYYEEEERQRGNFPDRFSGHQFPNYSSELNVNALLLGDSALYLCASSLERGISISGANVLTFGAGSRLTVL.

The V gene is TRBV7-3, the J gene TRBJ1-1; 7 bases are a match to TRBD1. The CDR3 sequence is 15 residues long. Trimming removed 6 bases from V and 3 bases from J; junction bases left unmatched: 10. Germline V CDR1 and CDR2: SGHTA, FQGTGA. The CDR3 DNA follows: TGTGCCAGCAGTCCACGGGCAGGGGGGGACACTGAAGCTTTCTTT. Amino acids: CASSPRAGGDTEAFF. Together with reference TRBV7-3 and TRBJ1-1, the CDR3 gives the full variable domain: GAGVSQTPSNKVTEKGKYVELRCDPISGHTALYWYRQSLGQGPEFLIYFQGTGAADDSGLPNDRFFAVRPEGSVSTLKIQRTERGDSAVYLCASSPRAGGDTEAFFGQGTRLTVV.

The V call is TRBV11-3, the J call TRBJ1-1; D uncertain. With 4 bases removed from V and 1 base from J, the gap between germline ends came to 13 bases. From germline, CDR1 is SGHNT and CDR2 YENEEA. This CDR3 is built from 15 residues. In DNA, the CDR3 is TGTGCCAGCAGCTACTCTTTTGGAGGGAACACTGAAGCTTTCTTT. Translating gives CASSYSFGGNTEAFF.

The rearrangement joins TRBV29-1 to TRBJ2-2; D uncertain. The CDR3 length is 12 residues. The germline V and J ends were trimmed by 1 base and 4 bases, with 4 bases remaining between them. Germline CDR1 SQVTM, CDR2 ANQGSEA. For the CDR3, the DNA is TGCAGCGTTGAAGGGGTCACCGGGGAGCTGTTTTTT. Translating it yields CSVEGVTGELFF.

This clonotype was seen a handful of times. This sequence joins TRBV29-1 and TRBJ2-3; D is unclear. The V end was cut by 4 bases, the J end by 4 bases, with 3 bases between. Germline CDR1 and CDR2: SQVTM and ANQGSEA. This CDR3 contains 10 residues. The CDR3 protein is CSVVADTQYF. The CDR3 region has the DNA TGCAGCGTTGTTGCAGATACGCAGTATTTT.